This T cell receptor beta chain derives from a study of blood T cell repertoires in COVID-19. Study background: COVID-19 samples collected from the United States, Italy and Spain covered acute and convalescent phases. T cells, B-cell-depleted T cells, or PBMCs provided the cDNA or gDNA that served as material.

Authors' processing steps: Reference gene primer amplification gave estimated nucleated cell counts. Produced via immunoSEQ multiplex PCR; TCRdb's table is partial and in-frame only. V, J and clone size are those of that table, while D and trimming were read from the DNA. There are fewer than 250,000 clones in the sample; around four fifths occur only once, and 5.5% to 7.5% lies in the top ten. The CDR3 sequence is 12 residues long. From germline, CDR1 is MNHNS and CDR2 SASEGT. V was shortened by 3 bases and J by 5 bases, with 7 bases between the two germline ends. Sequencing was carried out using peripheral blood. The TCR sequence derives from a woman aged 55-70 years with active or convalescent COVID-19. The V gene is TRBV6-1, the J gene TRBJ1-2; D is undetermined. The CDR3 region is CASSEMRYGYTF. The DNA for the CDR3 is TGTGCCAGCAGTGAGATGAGGTATGGCTACACCTTC.